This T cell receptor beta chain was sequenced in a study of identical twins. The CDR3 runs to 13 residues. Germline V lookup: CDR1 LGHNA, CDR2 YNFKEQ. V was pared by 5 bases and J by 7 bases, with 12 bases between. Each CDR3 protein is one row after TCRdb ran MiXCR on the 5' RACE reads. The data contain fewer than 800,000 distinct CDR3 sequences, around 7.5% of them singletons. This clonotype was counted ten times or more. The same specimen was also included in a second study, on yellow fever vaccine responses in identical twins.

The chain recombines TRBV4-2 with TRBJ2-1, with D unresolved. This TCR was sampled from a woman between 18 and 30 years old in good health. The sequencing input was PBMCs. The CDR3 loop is CASSSMLWNEQFF. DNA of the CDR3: TGTGCCAGCAGCTCGATGTTATGGAATGAGCAGTTCTTC.